The source of this TCR beta chain is a study of control samples from healthy donors and cancer patients (dated by TCRdb to about 2020). Counted from cysteine to phenylalanine, this CDR3 has 16 amino acids. Only CDR3 DNA is held: 48 bases, read in frame from base 1. Sequences MNHEY (CDR1) and SVGAGI (CDR2) are obtained from the germline V gene. At the junction V is shortened by 4 bases and J by 2 bases; bases outside the gene matches: 7. Library preparation used the immunoSEQ multiplex PCR assay. TCRdb provides this immuneACCESS table in a form limited to in-frame rearrangements. Some clones are lacking; in checked studies, under half of them reflect an unresolved V gene, and why the rest are absent is not known. The sample table lists some 130,000 clones, around nine tenths of them with a count of one. The biggest ten clones account for around 9% of the sample. A word on this clone: Its antigen is unknown. Nothing much larger sits one base from this clone, and base qualities are not available.

Specimen: blood. This TCR was sampled from a young woman in good health. Rearrangement joined TRBV6-5 to TRBJ2-2, with 7 central nucleotides matching TRBD2. The nucleotide sequence reads as follows: TGTGCCAGCAGTTCTCCTCTAGCGGTTAACACCGGGGAGCTGTTTTTT. Its product reads: CASSSPLAVNTGELFF.